The rows below give T cell receptor beta chains drawn from one sample of a study of T cell responses to AZD1222 COVID-19 vaccine. TCRdb's copy holds only in-frame clones and misses some; the assay was immunoSEQ multiplex PCR. Of 75,000 to 90,000 clones in the sample, roughly nine tenths were seen once. Specimen: peripheral blood, collected on day 0 of AZD1222 vaccination. These receptors all come from an adult in good health. Each CDR3 is given with its conserved first and last residue. The order of the fields is D gene, V gene, clone size, J gene, CDR3 protein, CDR3 DNA. The D gene is left open where the match is weak. Not every row has a clone size; where given, it reads once, few, many or a size class.

d_call: -
v_call: TRBV6-5
clone_size: few
j_call: TRBJ1-1
cdr3_aa: CASSYRNVDTEAFF
cdr3_nt: TGTGCCAGCAGTTATAGGAATGTGGACACTGAAGCTTTCTTT

d_call: -
v_call: TRBV5-5
clone_size: -
j_call: TRBJ1-4
cdr3_aa: CASSLMFNEKLFF
cdr3_nt: TGTGCCAGCAGCTTAATGTTTAATGAAAAACTGTTTTTT

d_call: TRBD1
v_call: TRBV3-1/TRBV3-2
clone_size: -
j_call: TRBJ2-1
cdr3_aa: CASSLDRGNEQFF
cdr3_nt: TGTGCCAGCAGCCTCGACAGGGGCAATGAGCAGTTCTTC

d_call: TRBD2
v_call: TRBV19
clone_size: -
j_call: TRBJ2-5
cdr3_aa: CATGLAGAETQYF
cdr3_nt: TGTGCCACAGGACTAGCGGGCGCGGAGACCCAGTACTTC

d_call: -
v_call: TRBV28
clone_size: -
j_call: TRBJ1-5
cdr3_aa: CASSLRTQGNQPQHF
cdr3_nt: TGTGCCAGCAGTTTAAGGACGCAAGGGAATCAGCCCCAGCATTTT

d_call: -
v_call: TRBV27
clone_size: -
j_call: TRBJ2-1
cdr3_aa: CASSRNTGSYNEQFF
cdr3_nt: TGTGCCAGCAGTCGTAATACAGGGTCCTACAATGAGCAGTTCTTC

d_call: TRBD2
v_call: TRBV7-6
clone_size: -
j_call: TRBJ2-7
cdr3_aa: CASSLAGGAMPLEQYF
cdr3_nt: TGTGCCAGCAGCCTAGCCGGGGGGGCCATGCCCTTGGAGCAGTACTTC

d_call: -
v_call: TRBV9
clone_size: -
j_call: TRBJ1-6
cdr3_aa: CASSVDSLWSSPLHF
cdr3_nt: TGTGCCAGCAGCGTAGATTCCCTATGGAGTTCACCCCTCCACTTT

d_call: -
v_call: TRBV6-4
clone_size: -
j_call: TRBJ2-2
cdr3_aa: CASSQRTGGEELFF
cdr3_nt: TGTGCCAGCAGTCAAAGGACAGGAGGGGAGGAGCTGTTTTTT

d_call: -
v_call: TRBV29-1
clone_size: once
j_call: TRBJ1-1
cdr3_aa: CSVGQGSSTEAFF
cdr3_nt: TGCAGCGTTGGTCAGGGGTCGAGCACTGAAGCTTTCTTT

d_call: -
v_call: TRBV27
clone_size: -
j_call: TRBJ2-7
cdr3_aa: CASSLSWGGIYEQYF
cdr3_nt: TGTGCCAGCAGTTTATCATGGGGGGGCATCTACGAGCAGTACTTC

d_call: TRBD1
v_call: TRBV10-1
clone_size: -
j_call: TRBJ2-7
cdr3_aa: CASSDRTGNSYEQYF
cdr3_nt: TGCGCCAGCAGTGACCGGACAGGGAACAGCTACGAGCAGTACTTC

d_call: -
v_call: TRBV5-4
clone_size: -
j_call: TRBJ2-3
cdr3_aa: CASSEDFFNTDTQYF
cdr3_nt: TGTGCCAGCAGCGAGGACTTTTTCAACACAGATACGCAGTATTTT

d_call: -
v_call: TRBV15
clone_size: few
j_call: TRBJ2-6
cdr3_aa: CATSRDGSGANVLTF
cdr3_nt: TGTGCCACCAGCAGAGATGGCTCTGGGGCCAACGTCCTGACTTTC

d_call: TRBD1
v_call: TRBV6-5
clone_size: -
j_call: TRBJ2-1
cdr3_aa: CAARQGPDNEQFF
cdr3_nt: TGTGCCGCCAGACAGGGGCCAGACAATGAGCAGTTCTTC

d_call: -
v_call: TRBV5-1
clone_size: -
j_call: TRBJ1-1
cdr3_aa: CASSFGGEEAAFF
cdr3_nt: TGCGCCAGCAGCTTTGGGGGTGAAGAGGCAGCTTTCTTT

d_call: -
v_call: TRBV10-3
clone_size: once
j_call: TRBJ1-1
cdr3_aa: CAISAAFGGDTEAFF
cdr3_nt: TGTGCCATCAGTGCGGCCTTCGGGGGGGACACTGAAGCTTTCTTT

d_call: -
v_call: TRBV5-6
clone_size: few
j_call: TRBJ1-1
cdr3_aa: CASSLRGFEAFF
cdr3_nt: TGTGCCAGCAGCTTGAGGGGCTTCGAAGCTTTCTTT

d_call: -
v_call: TRBV5-1
clone_size: few
j_call: TRBJ1-6
cdr3_aa: CASSLDGSESGPLHF
cdr3_nt: TGCGCCAGCAGCTTGGATGGATCCGAAAGCGGACCCCTCCACTTT

d_call: -
v_call: TRBV5-4
clone_size: -
j_call: TRBJ1-1
cdr3_aa: CASSPQGWGTEAFF
cdr3_nt: TGTGCCAGCAGCCCACAGGGTTGGGGCACTGAAGCTTTCTTT

d_call: -
v_call: TRBV27
clone_size: -
j_call: TRBJ1-2
cdr3_aa: CASTGTAWESGVGYTF
cdr3_nt: TGTGCCAGCACTGGAACCGCGTGGGAAAGCGGTGTTGGCTACACCTTC

d_call: -
v_call: TRBV7-9
clone_size: few
j_call: TRBJ2-7
cdr3_aa: CASSLPNYEQYF
cdr3_nt: TGTGCCAGCAGCTTACCTAATTACGAGCAGTACTTC

d_call: -
v_call: TRBV29-1
clone_size: -
j_call: TRBJ2-7
cdr3_aa: CSSPPKDSYEQYF
cdr3_nt: TGCAGCAGCCCCCCGAAGGACTCCTACGAGCAGTACTTC

d_call: -
v_call: TRBV20-1
clone_size: -
j_call: TRBJ2-1
cdr3_aa: CSARDNREFF
cdr3_nt: TGCAGTGCTAGAGACAACCGGGAGTTCTTC

d_call: -
v_call: TRBV18
clone_size: -
j_call: TRBJ2-3
cdr3_aa: CASSPLRGNLFRADTQYF
cdr3_nt: TGTGCCAGCTCACCACTCCGTGGGAACCTTTTCAGAGCAGATACGCAGTATTTT

d_call: TRBD2
v_call: TRBV29-1
clone_size: -
j_call: TRBJ2-1
cdr3_aa: CSAAGREQFF
cdr3_nt: TGCAGCGCCGCCGGGAGGGAGCAGTTCTTC

d_call: -
v_call: TRBV9
clone_size: -
j_call: TRBJ2-1
cdr3_aa: CASSVSPHEQFF
cdr3_nt: TGTGCCAGCAGCGTATCCCCCCATGAGCAGTTCTTC

d_call: TRBD2
v_call: TRBV3-1/TRBV3-2
clone_size: -
j_call: TRBJ2-1
cdr3_aa: CASRGGEYNEQFF
cdr3_nt: TGTGCCAGCAGGGGAGGGGAGTACAATGAGCAGTTCTTC

d_call: -
v_call: TRBV19
clone_size: -
j_call: TRBJ1-4
cdr3_aa: CASSDQGHNEKLFF
cdr3_nt: TGTGCCAGTAGTGATCAGGGCCACAATGAAAAACTGTTTTTT